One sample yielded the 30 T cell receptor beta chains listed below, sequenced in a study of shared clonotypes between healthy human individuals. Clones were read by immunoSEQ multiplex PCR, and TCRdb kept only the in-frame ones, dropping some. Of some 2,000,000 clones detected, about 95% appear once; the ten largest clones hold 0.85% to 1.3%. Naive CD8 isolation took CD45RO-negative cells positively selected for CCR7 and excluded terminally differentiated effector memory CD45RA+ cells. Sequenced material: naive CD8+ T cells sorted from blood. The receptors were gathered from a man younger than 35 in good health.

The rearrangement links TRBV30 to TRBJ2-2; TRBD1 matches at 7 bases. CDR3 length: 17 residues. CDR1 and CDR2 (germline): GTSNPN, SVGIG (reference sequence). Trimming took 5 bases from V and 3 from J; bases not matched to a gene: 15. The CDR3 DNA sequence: TGTGCCTGGGGGGGTTCTAACAGGGGATTATACACCGGGGAGCTGTTTTTT. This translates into CAWGGSNRGLYTGELFF.

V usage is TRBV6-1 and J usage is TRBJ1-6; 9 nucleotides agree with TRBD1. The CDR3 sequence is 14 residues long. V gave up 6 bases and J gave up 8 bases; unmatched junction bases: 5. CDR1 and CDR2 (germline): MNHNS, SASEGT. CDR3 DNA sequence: TGTGCCAGCAGACCGGGACAGGGCGATTCACCCCTCCACTTT. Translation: CASRPGQGDSPLHF.

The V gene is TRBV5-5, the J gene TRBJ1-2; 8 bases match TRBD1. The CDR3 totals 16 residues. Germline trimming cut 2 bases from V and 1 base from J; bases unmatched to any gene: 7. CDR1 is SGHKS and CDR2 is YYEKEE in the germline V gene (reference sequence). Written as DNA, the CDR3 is TGTGCCAGCAGCTTCCCGGGACAGGAGATTAACTATGGCTACACCTTC. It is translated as CASSFPGQEINYGYTF. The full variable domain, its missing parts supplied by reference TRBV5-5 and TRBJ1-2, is DAGVTQSPTHLIKTRGQQVTLRCSPISGHKSVSWYQQVLGQGPQFIFQYYEKEERGRGNFPDRFSARQFPNYSSELNVNALLLGDSALYLCASSFPGQEINYGYTFGSGTRLTVV.

CDR3 in DNA: TGTGCCAGCAGCCCGGGGACTAGCGGAACCGGGGAGCTGTTTTTT. Translating it yields CASSPGTSGTGELFF. The V call is TRBV7-6, the J call TRBJ2-2; 11 positions match TRBD2. The CDR3 sequence is 15 residues long. After removal of 5 bases from V and 5 bases from J, the junction contained 4 bases not matched to a gene. The germline gives CDR1 SGHVS, CDR2 FNYEAQ.

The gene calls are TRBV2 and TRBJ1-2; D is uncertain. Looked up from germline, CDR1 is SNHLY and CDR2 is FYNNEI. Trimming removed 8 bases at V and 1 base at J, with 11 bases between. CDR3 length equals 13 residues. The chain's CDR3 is CASWTDLNYGYTF. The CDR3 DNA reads TGTGCCAGCTGGACCGACCTTAACTATGGCTACACCTTC.

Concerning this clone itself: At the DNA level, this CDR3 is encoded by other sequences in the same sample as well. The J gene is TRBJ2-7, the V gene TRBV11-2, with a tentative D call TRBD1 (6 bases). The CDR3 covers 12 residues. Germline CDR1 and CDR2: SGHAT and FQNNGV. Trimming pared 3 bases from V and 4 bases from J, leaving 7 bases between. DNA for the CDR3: TGTGCCAGCAGCTTGGACAGTTACGAGCAGTACTTC. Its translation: CASSLDSYEQYF.

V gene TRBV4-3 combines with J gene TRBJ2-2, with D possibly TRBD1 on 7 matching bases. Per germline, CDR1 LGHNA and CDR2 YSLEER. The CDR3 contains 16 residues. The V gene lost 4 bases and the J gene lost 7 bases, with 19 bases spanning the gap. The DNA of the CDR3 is TGCGCCAGCAGCCCCCAGGTGTCAGGGGGAGGCGGGGAGCTGTTTTTT. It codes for CASSPQVSGGGGELFF.

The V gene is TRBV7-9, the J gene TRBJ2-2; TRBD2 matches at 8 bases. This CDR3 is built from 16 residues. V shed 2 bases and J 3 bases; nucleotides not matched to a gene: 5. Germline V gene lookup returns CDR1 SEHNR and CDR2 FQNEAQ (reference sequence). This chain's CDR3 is CASSLPSGRHTGELFF. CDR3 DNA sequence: TGTGCCAGCAGCTTACCCAGCGGGAGACACACCGGGGAGCTGTTTTTT. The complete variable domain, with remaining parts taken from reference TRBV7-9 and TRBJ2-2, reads DTGVSQNPRHKITKRGQNVTFRCDPISEHNRLYWYRQTLGQGPEFLTYFQNEAQLEKSRLLSDRFSAERPKGSFSTLEIQRTEQGDSAMYLCASSLPSGRHTGELFFGEGSRLTVL.

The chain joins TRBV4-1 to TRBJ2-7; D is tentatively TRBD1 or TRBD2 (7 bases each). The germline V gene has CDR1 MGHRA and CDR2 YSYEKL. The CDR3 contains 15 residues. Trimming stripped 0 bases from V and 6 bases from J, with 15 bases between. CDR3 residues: CASSQDGRGEGEQYF. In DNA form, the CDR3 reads TGCGCCAGCAGCCAAGATGGCAGGGGGGAGGGCGAGCAGTACTTC.

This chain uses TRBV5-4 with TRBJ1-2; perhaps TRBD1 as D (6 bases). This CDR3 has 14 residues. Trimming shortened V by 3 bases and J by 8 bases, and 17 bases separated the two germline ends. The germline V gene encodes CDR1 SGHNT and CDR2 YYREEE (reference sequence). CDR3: CASSWGTSVRGYTF. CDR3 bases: TGTGCCAGCAGCTGGGGGACATCCGTACGCGGCTACACCTTC.

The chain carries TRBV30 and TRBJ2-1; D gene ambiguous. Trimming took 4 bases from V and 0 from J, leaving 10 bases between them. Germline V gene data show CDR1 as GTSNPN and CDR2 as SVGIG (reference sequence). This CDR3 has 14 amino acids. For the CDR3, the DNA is TGTGCCTGGAAGGTAGCAGGCTCCTACAATGAGCAGTTCTTC. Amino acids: CAWKVAGSYNEQFF.

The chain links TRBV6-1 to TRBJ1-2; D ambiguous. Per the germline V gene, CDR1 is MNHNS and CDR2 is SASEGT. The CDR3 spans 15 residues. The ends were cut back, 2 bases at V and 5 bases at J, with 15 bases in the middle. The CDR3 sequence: CASSEKVRLGYGYTF. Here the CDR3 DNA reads TGTGCCAGCAGTGAAAAAGTTCGACTGGGTTATGGCTACACCTTC.

The CDR3 nucleotides are TGTGCCAGCAGTCTACTACCCGTAGCGGGGAGCACAGATACGCAGTATTTT. Translating gives CASSLLPVAGSTDTQYF. The chain uses TRBV27 and TRBJ2-3; TRBD2 agrees at 8 bases. Trimming cost V 5 bases and J 0 bases; bases outside gene matches: 10. The CDR3 length is 17 residues. The germline gives CDR1 MNHEY, CDR2 SMNVEV (reference sequence).

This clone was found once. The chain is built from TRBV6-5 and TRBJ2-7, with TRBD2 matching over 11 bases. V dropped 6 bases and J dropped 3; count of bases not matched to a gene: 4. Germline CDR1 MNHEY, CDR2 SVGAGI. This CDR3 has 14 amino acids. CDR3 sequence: CASRQLAGDYEQYF. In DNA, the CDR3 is TGTGCCAGCAGACAACTAGCGGGAGACTACGAGCAGTACTTC.

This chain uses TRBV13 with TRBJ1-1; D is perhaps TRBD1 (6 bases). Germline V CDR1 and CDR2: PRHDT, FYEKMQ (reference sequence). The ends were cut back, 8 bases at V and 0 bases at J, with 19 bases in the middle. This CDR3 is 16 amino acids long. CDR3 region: CASRNPRGFLNTEAFF. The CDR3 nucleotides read TGTGCCAGCCGCAACCCCAGGGGTTTTCTGAACACTGAAGCTTTCTTT.

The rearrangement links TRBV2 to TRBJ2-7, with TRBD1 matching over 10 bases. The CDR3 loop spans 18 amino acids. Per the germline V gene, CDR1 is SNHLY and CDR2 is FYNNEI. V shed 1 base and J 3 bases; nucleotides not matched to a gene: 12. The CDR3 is CASSEGTGGFSPNYEQYF. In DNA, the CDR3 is TGTGCCAGCAGTGAAGGGACAGGGGGTTTCTCACCTAACTACGAGCAGTACTTC.

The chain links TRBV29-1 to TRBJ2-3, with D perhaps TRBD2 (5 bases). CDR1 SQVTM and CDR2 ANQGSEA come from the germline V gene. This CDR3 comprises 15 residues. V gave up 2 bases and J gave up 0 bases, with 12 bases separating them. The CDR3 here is CSVELRVPSTDTQYF. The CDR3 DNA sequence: TGCAGCGTTGAACTGCGGGTTCCTAGCACAGATACGCAGTATTTT.

The CDR3 DNA follows: TGTGCCATCAGTGAGAGGGCGGGGGGGCAGATTACAGATACGCAGTATTTT. Residues: CAISERAGGQITDTQYF. The V gene is TRBV10-3, the J gene TRBJ2-3; 9 bases align to TRBD2. Germline CDR1 reads ENHRY; CDR2 reads SYGVKD. V trimming: 2 bases; J trimming: 3 bases; junction bases outside the gene matches: 9. The CDR3 has 17 residues.

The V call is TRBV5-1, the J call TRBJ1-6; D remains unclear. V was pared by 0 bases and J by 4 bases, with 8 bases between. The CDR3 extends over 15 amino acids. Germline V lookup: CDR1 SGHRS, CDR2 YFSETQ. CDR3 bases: TGCGCCAGCAGCTTGGACGGAACTTATAATTCACCCCTCCACTTT. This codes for CASSLDGTYNSPLHF.

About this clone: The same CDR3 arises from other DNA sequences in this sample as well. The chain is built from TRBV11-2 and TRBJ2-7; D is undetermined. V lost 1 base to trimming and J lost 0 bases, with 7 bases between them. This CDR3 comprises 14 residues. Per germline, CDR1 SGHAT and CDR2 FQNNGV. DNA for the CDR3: TGTGCCAGCAGCTTAGTCGCTAGCTCCTACGAGCAGTACTTC. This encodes CASSLVASSYEQYF.

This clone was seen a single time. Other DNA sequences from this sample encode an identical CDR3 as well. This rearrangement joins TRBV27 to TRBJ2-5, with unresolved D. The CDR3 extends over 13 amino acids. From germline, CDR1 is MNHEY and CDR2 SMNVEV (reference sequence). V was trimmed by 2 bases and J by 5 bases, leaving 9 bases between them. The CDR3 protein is CASSLGLGETQYF. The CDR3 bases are TGTGCCAGCAGTTTAGGTCTCGGGGAGACCCAGTACTTC.

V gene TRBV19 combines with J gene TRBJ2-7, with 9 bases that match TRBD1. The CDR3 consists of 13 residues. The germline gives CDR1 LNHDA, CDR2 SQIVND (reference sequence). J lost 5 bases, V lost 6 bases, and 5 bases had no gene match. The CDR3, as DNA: TGTGCCAGTAGCGACAGGGGGGAGCACGAGCAGTACTTC. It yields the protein CASSDRGEHEQYF.

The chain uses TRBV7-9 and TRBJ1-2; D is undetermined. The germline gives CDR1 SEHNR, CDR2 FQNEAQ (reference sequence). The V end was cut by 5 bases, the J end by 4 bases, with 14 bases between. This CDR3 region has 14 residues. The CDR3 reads CASSPQVLSYGYTF. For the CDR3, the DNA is TGTGCCAGCAGCCCCCAGGTCCTAAGCTATGGCTACACCTTC. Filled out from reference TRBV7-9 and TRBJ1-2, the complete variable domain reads DTGVSQNPRHKITKRGQNVTFRCDPISEHNRLYWYRQTLGQGPEFLTYFQNEAQLEKSRLLSDRFSAERPKGSFSTLEIQRTEQGDSAMYLCASSPQVLSYGYTFGSGTRLTVV.

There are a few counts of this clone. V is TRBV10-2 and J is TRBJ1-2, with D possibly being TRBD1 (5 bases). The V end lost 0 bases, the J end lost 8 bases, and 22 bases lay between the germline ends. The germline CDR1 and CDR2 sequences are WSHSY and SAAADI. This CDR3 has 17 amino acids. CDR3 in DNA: TGCGCCAGCAGTGAGTCCCCCGGGGCGGAAGCGTTTAGGGGCTACACCTTC. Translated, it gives CASSESPGAEAFRGYTF.

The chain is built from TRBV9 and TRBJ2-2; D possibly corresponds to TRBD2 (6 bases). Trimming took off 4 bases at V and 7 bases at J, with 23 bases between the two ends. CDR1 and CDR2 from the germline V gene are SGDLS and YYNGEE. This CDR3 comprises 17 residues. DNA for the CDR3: TGTGCCAGCAGCCCTCTGGGGGGAGGCGTTCTGGACGGGGAGCTGTTTTTT. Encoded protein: CASSPLGGGVLDGELFF.

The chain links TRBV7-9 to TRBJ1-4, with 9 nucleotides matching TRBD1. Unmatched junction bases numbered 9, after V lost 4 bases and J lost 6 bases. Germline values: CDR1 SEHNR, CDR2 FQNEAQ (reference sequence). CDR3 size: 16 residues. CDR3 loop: CASSYQIQGADEKLFF. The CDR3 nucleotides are TGTGCCAGCAGCTACCAAATACAGGGGGCGGATGAAAAACTGTTTTTT.

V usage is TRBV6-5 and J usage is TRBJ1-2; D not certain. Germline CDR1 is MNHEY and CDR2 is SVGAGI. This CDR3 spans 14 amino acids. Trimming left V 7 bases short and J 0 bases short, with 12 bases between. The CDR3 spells CASKMDGTNYGYTF. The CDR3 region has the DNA TGTGCCAGCAAAATGGACGGAACTAACTATGGCTACACCTTC.

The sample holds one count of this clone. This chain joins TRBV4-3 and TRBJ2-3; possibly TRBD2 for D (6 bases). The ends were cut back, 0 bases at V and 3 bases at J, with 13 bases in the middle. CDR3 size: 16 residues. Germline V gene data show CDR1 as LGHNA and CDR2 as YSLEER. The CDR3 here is CASSQDVGSWTDTQYF. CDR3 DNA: TGCGCCAGCAGCCAAGATGTCGGGAGTTGGACAGATACGCAGTATTTT.

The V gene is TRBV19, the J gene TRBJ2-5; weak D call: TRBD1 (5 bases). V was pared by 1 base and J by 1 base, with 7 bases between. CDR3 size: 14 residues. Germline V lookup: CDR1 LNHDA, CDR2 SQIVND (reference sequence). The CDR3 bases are TGTGCCAGTAGTATAGCGGACACCCAAGAGACCCAGTACTTC. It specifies CASSIADTQETQYF.

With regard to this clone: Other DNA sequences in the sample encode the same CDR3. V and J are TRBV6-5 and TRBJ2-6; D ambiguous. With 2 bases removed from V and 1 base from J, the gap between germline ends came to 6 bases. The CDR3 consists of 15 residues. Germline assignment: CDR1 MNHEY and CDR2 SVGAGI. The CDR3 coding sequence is TGTGCCAGCAGTTACGCCCTGTCTGGGGCCAACGTCCTGACTTTC. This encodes CASSYALSGANVLTF.